This TCR beta chain was retrieved from a study of cytomegalovirus exposure and HLA in healthy donors (dated by TCRdb to 2016 to 2017). For context, the study as a whole: In an earlier analysis of some 550 of the donors, 276 Gb of sequence data and some 120 million unique TCR beta sequences from approximately 180 million T cells were reported. Four or five DR-DQ haplotypes were handled as single units for association and clustering because linkage in the cohort was strong. An early release covering more than 500 HLA-typed donors comprised about 300 gigabases of sequencing data and 65 million to 100 million unique TCR sequences. The later analysis used no new phenotypic data to find candidate immune exposures, relying instead on TCR beta sequences and their occurrence across donors. Across roughly 420 genotyped donors of the cohort, an average of about 200,000 unique TCR beta nucleotide sequences per donor were sequenced, and roughly 20% of those sequences were non-productive. The study profiled the T cell repertoires of 666 subjects by immunosequencing and related them to cytomegalovirus serostatus. Typing coverage differed by locus: A, B, C, DRB1 and DQB1 were typed in about 629-630 donors, DQA1 in 522, DPA1 in nearly 610, and DPB1 in just under 490. Every repertoire in the discovery cohort had been generated on one and the same sequencing platform. HLA typing covered class I and class II loci at four-digit resolution. The genetic ancestry cluster associated with self-reported Caucasian donors included approximately 85% of the roughly 390 genotyped donors. Alongside the repertoire data, information on donor age, sex, ethnicity and CMV serostatus was compiled. An earlier analysis of more than 450 of the donors used high-throughput TCR beta sequencing to judge whether each TCR beta V gene segment behaved as functional or pseudogenic. A separate validation cohort of 90 to 150 different subjects was used in addition to the roughly 700-subject first cohort. The study was designed to test whether signatures of past pathogen exposure could be identified by cataloging public T cell receptors. To predict cytomegalovirus infection status, the study combined high-throughput TCR immunosequencing, statistical association of individual TCRs with disease status, and machine learning. In a later analysis, previously published TCR beta repertoires from more than 500 donors were re-analyzed and high-resolution HLA genotyping was added so that TCR occurrence patterns could be studied. Genome-wide SNP genotypes for about three fifths of the roughly 700 donors were used in a later genetic analysis, which treated that subset as a discovery cohort.

Library preparation employed the immunoSEQ multiplex PCR assay. A mixture of 60 forward primers for TCR Vbeta segments and 13 reverse primers for TCR Jbeta segments was used in the multiplex PCR. The CDR3 region of rearranged TCR beta genes was amplified from genomic DNA by a multiplex PCR assay. The amplified TCR beta libraries were sequenced on the Illumina HiSeq System as 87-base-pair reads. As for the authors' bioinformatics: In a later analysis, roughly 80 million unique TCR beta chains were counted across the 666 repertoires, and roughly 11 million of these chains were shared by at least two donors. Raw reads were error-corrected and collapsed into unique sequences with a nearest-neighbor algorithm that merged closely related sequences to remove PCR and sequencing errors. To assign V, D and J gene segments, CDR3 sequences were aligned to IMGT reference sequences. For a sequence to be retained, a match of at least six nucleotides to both a V gene segment and a J gene segment was required. A rearrangement counted as productive if the CDR3 had no stop codons and remained in frame with V and J, and every other rearrangement counted as non-productive. CDR3 was defined by IMGT convention, running from the second conserved V-encoded cysteine to the conserved J-encoded phenylalanine. In an earlier analysis of around 540 of the donors, sequences lacking an unambiguous match to a single V gene segment were excluded. In an earlier analysis of approximately 590 of the donors, V segments were called functional above 56.7% productive rearrangements and were called segregating when the between-donor standard deviation exceeded 5%. A statistical classification framework was built for diagnosing cytomegalovirus status from the catalog of TCR beta chain sequences. In a later analysis, V and J genes were assigned by comparing TCR nucleotide sequences against IMGT/GENE-DB human TR gene sequences. The TCRdist pipeline was used in a later analysis to assign CDR3 sequences and most-parsimonious VDJ recombination scenarios. In a later analysis, each TCR beta chain was defined by its CDR3 amino acid sequence together with its V-gene family, and reads without a unique V-gene family were excluded. A later analysis removed 550 to 700 highly shared, low-generation-probability nucleotide sequences to deal with suspected cross-contamination and a sequencing artifact. A later analysis calculated a clonal expansion index for each public chain from normalized within-repertoire ranks of inferred template counts. In a later analysis, generation probabilities were computed with a VDJ recombination model fitted to out-of-frame rearrangements, and the resulting probabilities were checked against IGoR. A later analysis scored TCR-TCR, TCR-HLA and TCR-CMV co-occurrence with hypergeometric tests, applying a repertoire-size bias correction to TCR pairs. In a later analysis, false discovery rates were estimated by permuting HLA or CMV assignments 20 times. In a later analysis, co-occurring TCRs were grouped using DBSCAN, and TCRdist sequence similarity was added for clustering within HLA-allele-positive subsets. For co-occurrence clustering, repertoires with fewer than 30,000 or more than 120,000 public chains were excluded, along with roughly 5 repertoires with anomalous nucleotide sharing. TCRdb provides this immuneACCESS table in a form limited to in-frame rearrangements. Some clones are lacking; in checked studies, under half of them reflect an unresolved V gene, and why the rest are absent is not known. V, J and clone size reflect that table, while D and trimming were determined from the DNA. The sample includes some 130,000 clones, with roughly 10% observed a single time. Less than 2% of the sample comes from the top ten.

Paper-wide results and their limitations: The presence/absence analyses assumed that sequencing depth was roughly uniform across donors, and that assumption may not be true. In an earlier analysis of some 540 of the donors, most TCR beta V segments appeared in productive rearrangements about 90% or about 30% of the time, broadly matching IMGT annotations. The authors suggested that the approach could potentially be generalized to other disease states and immunological phenotypes. The classifier was reported to diagnose cytomegalovirus status with high specificity and sensitivity in both the original and validation cohorts. Three of the identified cytomegalovirus-associated TCR beta chains were confirmed in vitro to be specific for cytomegalovirus antigens. A cluster of highly shared sequence variants was judged likely to represent a technical artifact of the sequencing pipeline. Correlated functional status among segregating V segments might be attributable to linkage disequilibrium, but an unknown experimental factor could not be ruled out. The earlier analysis of 587 of the donors excluded over 15 rarely observed V segments, including chromosome 9 orphons, because counts were too low. V-gene and J-gene trimming of TCR beta chains was associated with a missense DCLRE1C variant in a later genetic analysis, and the association was replicated in an independent cohort. A later analysis associated about 16,000 TCR beta sequences with specific HLA alleles at a false discovery rate of 0.05. The study listed 150 to 200 TCR beta chains as associated with cytomegalovirus. In a later analysis, HLA-associated TCR beta chains were found to be more clonally expanded and to have lower generation probabilities than equally common non-associated chains. Because HLA typing was unavailable for some donors at each locus, only the typed subset was used in association tests. A later genetic analysis reported fewer N-insertions in productive TCRs among donors in an Asian-associated ancestry cluster than the roughly 720-donor mean. A further reported finding was that TCR beta sequences accurately predicted the HLA-A and HLA-B alleles for most subjects in the first cohort. A later analysis reported that several top co-occurrence clusters appeared linked to parvovirus B19, influenza, CMV and Epstein-Barr virus. A later analysis found that most CMV-associated TCR beta chains appeared HLA-restricted, with HLA associations seemingly driven largely by CMV exposure. Immune exposure information for the cohort was limited to CMV serostatus. A later analysis found that TCR association rates varied across HLA loci, with DRB1 alleles showing the most associated TCRs and HLA-C alleles the fewest. Assigning TCR associations to individual alleles was difficult when HLA alleles, especially DR and DQ, strongly co-occurred. Across donors, most TCR sequences were observed very rarely, whereas some public TCRs were present in many individuals. In this cohort, only TCR beta chains were sequenced, and detectable features were limited by the absence of alpha or paired-chain data.

The cohort was made up of under 800 healthy bone marrow donors. All cohort members were sampled while nominally healthy, although unrecorded immune exposures were likely present. The donor tested CMV seronegative, placing the donor among the 350 or so seronegative members of the cohort. A peripheral blood sample was collected from each donor, and TCR beta sequencing was performed on peripheral blood mononuclear cells. Genomic DNA was extracted from the blood cell samples with the Qiagen DNeasy Blood Extraction Kit. This clone was found many times. It lacks a known antigen. There are no base qualities to consult, and no much larger clone falls within one base. The receptor's source is a man in his forties or fifties in good health and CMV-seronegative. Input material: PBMCs.

The DNA sequence reads TGTGCCATCAAGGGGGAGGGTGAGCAGTTCTTC. This translates into CAIKGEGEQFF. This chain is built from TRBV10-3 and TRBJ2-1, with TRBD2 perhaps the D gene, on 7 matching bases. CDR1 and CDR2 are drawn from the germline V gene: ENHRY, SYGVKD. Spanning cysteine to phenylalanine, the CDR3 consists of 11 amino acids. Here the CDR3 DNA is all that survives: 33 bases in frame from base 1. V is pared back by 7 bases and J by 9 bases, with 10 bases lying between the germline termini.